This T cell receptor beta chain came from a study of cytomegalovirus exposure and HLA in healthy donors. Germline-derived CDR1 and CDR2 are SGHTA and FQGTGA. Trimming removed 5 bases at V and 7 bases at J, with 17 bases between. CDR3 size: 15 residues. With 60 Vbeta and 13 Jbeta primers, the PCR was carried out. The repertoire was sequenced with immunoSEQ multiplex PCR; TCRdb's copy has only in-frame clones and lacks some. The table includes some 77,000 clones, around 80% detected once. The sample consisted of PBMCs. The source of this sequence is a man in his thirties or forties in good health and CMV-seronegative. This chain joins TRBV7-3 and TRBJ2-2, with a weak D call TRBD2 (7 bases). CDR3 loop: CASSITGGPFGELFF. The CDR3, as DNA: TGTGCCAGCAGCATTACCGGGGGGCCTTTCGGGGAGCTGTTTTTT.